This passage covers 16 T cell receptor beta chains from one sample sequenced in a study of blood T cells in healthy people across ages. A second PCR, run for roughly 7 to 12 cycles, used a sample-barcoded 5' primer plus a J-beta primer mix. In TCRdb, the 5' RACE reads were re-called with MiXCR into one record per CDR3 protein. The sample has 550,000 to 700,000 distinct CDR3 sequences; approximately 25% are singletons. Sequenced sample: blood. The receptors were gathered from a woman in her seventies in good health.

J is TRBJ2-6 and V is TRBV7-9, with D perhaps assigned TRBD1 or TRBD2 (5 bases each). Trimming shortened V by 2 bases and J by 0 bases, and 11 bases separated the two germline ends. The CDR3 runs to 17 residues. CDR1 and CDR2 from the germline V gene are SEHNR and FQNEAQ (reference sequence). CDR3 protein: CASSLTGGGSGANVLTF. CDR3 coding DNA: TGTGCCAGCAGCTTAACAGGAGGAGGCTCTGGGGCCAACGTCCTGACTTTC.

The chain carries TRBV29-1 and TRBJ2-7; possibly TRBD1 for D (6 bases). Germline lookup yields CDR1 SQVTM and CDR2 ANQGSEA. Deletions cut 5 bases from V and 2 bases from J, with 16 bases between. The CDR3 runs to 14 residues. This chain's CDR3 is CSVSGRGDAYEQYF. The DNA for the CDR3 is TGCAGCGTTTCTGGCAGGGGCGATGCCTACGAGCAGTACTTC.

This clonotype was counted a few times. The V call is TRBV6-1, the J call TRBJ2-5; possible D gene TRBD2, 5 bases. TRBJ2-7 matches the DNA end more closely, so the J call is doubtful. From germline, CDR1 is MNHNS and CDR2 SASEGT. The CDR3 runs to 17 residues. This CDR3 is CASKNRALLTSSYEQYF. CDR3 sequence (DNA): TGTGCCAGCAAAAATCGGGCCCTTCTCACTAGCTCCTACGAGCAGTACTTC.

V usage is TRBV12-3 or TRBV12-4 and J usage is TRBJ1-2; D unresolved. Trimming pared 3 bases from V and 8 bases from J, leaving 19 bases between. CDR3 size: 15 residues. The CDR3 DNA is TGTGCCAGCAGTTTTCCCGCCGGCCGGCTCGGGGGCTACACCTTC. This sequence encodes CASSFPAGRLGGYTF.

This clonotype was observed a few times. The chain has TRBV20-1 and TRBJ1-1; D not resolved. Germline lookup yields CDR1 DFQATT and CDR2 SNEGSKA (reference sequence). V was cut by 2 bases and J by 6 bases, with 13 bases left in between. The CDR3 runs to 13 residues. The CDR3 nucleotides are TGCAGTGCTAGAAAAGGAAACCAAGCTGAAGCTTTCTTT. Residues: CSARKGNQAEAFF.

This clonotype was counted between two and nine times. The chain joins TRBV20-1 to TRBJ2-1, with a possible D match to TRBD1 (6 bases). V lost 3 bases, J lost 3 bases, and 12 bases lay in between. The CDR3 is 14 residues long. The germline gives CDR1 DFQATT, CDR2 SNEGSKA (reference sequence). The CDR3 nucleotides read TGCAGTGCTAGGTTGCAGGGGCACTACAATGAGCAGTTCTTC. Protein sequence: CSARLQGHYNEQFF.

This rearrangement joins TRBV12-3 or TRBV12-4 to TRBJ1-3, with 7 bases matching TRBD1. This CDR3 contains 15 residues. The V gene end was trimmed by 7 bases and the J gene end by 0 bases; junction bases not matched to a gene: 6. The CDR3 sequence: CASTNRGASGNTIYF. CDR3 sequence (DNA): TGTGCCAGCACAAACAGGGGCGCCTCTGGAAACACCATATATTTT.

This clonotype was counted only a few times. The CDR3 sequence: CASSPIPTRVEAFF. The DNA for the CDR3 is TGTGCCAGCTCACCAATACCGACCAGGGTTGAAGCTTTCTTT. The chain links TRBV18 to TRBJ1-1, with a tentative D call TRBD1 (5 bases). The CDR3 spans 14 residues. Germline V gene sequence: CDR1 KGHSH, CDR2 LQKENI. Trimming left V 2 bases short and J 7 bases short, with 14 bases between.

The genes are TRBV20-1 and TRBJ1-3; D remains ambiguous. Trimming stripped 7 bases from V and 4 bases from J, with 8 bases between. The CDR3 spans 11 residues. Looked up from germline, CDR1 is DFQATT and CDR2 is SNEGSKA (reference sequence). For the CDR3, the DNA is TGCAGTGGCTCGTTCGGAAACACCATATATTTT. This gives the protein CSGSFGNTIYF.

This chain's CDR3 is CACLSLGQGPNYEQYF. For the CDR3, the DNA is TGTGCCTGCCTCTCCCTTGGACAGGGCCCTAACTACGAGCAGTACTTC. The chain links TRBV30 to TRBJ2-5; 8 positions match TRBD1. The DNA end is a closer match to TRBJ2-7, so the J assignment may be wrong. CDR3 length equals 16 residues. CDR1 GTSNPN and CDR2 SVGIG come from the germline V gene (reference sequence).

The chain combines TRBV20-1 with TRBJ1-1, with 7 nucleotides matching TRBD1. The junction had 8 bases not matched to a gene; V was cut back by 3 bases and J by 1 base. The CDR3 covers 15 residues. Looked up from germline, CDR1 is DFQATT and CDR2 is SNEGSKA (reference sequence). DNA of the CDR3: TGCAGTGCTAGTCCGCCGGGACAGAAGAACACTGAAGCTTTCTTT. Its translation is CSASPPGQKNTEAFF.

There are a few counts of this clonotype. The CDR3 DNA reads as TGTGCCAGCAGCTCCCGGGGGAGGGGTGGATCCTACAATGAGCAGTTCTTC. Its translation: CASSSRGRGGSYNEQFF. V and J are TRBV12-3 or TRBV12-4 and TRBJ2-1; 7 bases are shared with TRBD2. After removal of 6 bases from V and 1 base from J, the junction contained 12 bases not matched to a gene. The CDR3 is 17 amino acids.

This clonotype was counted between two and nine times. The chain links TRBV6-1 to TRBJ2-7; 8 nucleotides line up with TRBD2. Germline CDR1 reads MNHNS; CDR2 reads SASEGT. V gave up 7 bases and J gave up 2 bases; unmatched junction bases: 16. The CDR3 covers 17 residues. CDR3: CASTKYGAGGATYEQYF. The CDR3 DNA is TGTGCCAGCACCAAGTATGGGGCGGGGGGTGCCACCTACGAGCAGTACTTC.

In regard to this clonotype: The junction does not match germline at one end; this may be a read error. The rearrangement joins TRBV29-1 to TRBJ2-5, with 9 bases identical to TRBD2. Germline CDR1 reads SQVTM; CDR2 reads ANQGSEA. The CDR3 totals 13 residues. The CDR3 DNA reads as TGCAGCACGAGCGGGGGGTACGGAGAGACCCGGTACTTC. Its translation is CSTSGGYGETRYF.

CDR3 coding DNA: TGTGCCAGCAGCATAAGCGGGGGCAACGACGAGCAGTACTTC. It yields the protein CASSISGGNDEQYF. J is TRBJ2-7 and V is TRBV9; TRBD2 aligns across 8 bases. After removal of 4 bases from V and 5 bases from J, the junction contained 8 bases not matched to a gene. The CDR3 contains 14 residues. The germline V gene has CDR1 SGDLS and CDR2 YYNGEE.

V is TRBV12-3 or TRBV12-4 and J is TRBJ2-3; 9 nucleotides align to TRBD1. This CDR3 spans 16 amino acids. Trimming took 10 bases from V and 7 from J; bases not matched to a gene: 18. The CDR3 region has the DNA TGTGCCACGGGCCCGGTCCGGACAGGGGACGGTAATACGCAGTATTTT. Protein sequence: CATGPVRTGDGNTQYF.